Listed below are T cell receptor beta chains from one sample, sequenced in a study of blood T cell repertoires in COVID-19. The table came from immunoSEQ multiplex PCR; TCRdb's copy has only in-frame clones and leaves some out. The repertoire holds around 280,000 clones, with 90% as singletons. Sequencing was carried out using PBMCs or T cells enriched from blood (not recorded which). These TCRs come from a woman in her late teens or twenties with acute COVID-19. The CDR3 runs from the conserved cysteine through the conserved F or W. The order of the fields is J gene, D gene, V gene, clone size, CDR3 DNA, CDR3 protein. D genes are given only for firm matches. The size entry is marked missing in some rows and otherwise reads once, few, many or a size class.

TRBJ1-5 - TRBV12-3/TRBV12-4 - TGTGCCAGCAGATCCACAGGGAATCAGCCCCAGCATTTT CASRSTGNQPQHF
TRBJ2-2 TRBD1 TRBV19 - TGTGCCAGTAGTGGGACAGGAGGTCGGGCCGGGGAGCTGTTTTTT CASSGTGGRAGELFF
TRBJ1-5 - TRBV28 - TGTGCCAGCAGACGGGGCAATCAGCCCCAGCATTTT CASRRGNQPQHF
TRBJ2-1 - TRBV19 - TGTGCCAGTAGTACAGGGGACATCTACAATGAGCAGTTCTTC CASSTGDIYNEQFF
TRBJ2-1 TRBD1 TRBV7-9 few TGTGCCAGCAGCTTAAAGGGACAGGTGTACAATGAGCAGTTCTTC CASSLKGQVYNEQFF
TRBJ2-2 - TRBV6-2/TRBV6-3 once TGTGCCAGCAGTTACTCGAGCAACAGACACACCGGGGAGCTGTTTTTT CASSYSSNRHTGELFF
TRBJ2-7 - TRBV4-1 - TGCGCCAGCAGCCAAGAGGGGCTGGACTACGAGCAGTACTTC CASSQEGLDYEQYF
TRBJ2-1 - TRBV4-3 - TGCGCCAGCAGCCAGCGAGCGGGCACCTACAATGAGCAGTTCTTC CASSQRAGTYNEQFF
TRBJ1-5 - TRBV19 - TGTGCCAGTAGTTTACGGGGAAATCAGCCCCAGCATTTT CASSLRGNQPQHF
TRBJ2-5 TRBD2 TRBV27 - TGTGCCAGCACGAGGACTAGCGGGCACTCACGGTGCCAAGAGACCCAGTACTTC CASTRTSGHSRCQETQYF
TRBJ1-2 - TRBV27 - TGTGCCAGCAGTTTGGGCGGGAACTATGGCTACACCTTC CASSLGGNYGYTF
TRBJ2-7 TRBD2 TRBV10-3 few TGTGCCATCAGTGGACCTTCGGCGGGAGAACGGTATAGGGACGAGCAGTACTTC CAISGPSAGERYRDEQYF
TRBJ2-7 - TRBV3-1/TRBV3-2 - TGTGCCAGCAGCCAGACAGGTCGGCAGTACTTC CASSQTGRQYF
TRBJ2-7 - TRBV5-5 - TGTGCCAGCAGCTTGGCCAGGGCAGGGGAGTACTTC CASSLARAGEYF